This is a list of T cell receptor beta chains from one sample in a study of OX40 agonist ivuxolimab in advanced cancers. Sequencing was performed with immunoSEQ multiplex PCR; in TCRdb, only in-frame clones are kept and a portion is missing. The profile shows about 49,000 clones, roughly four fifths of them singletons. The sample in question was CD4+ or CD8+ T cells sorted from blood, obtained in a trial of the OX40 agonist ivuxolimab. The receptors stem from an adult with an advanced solid tumor such as melanoma, head and neck, liver or kidney cancer. The CDR3 runs from the conserved cysteine through the conserved F or W. The D gene is left open where the match is weak. Some rows mark clone size as missing; the rest say once, few, many or name a class of expanded clone.

size | J | D | V | CDR3 | DNA
- | TRBJ2-1 | - | TRBV19 | CASSPLIGGWGRSYNEQFF | TGTGCCAGTAGTCCCCTGATTGGGGGCTGGGGCCGCTCCTACAATGAGCAGTTCTTC
- | TRBJ2-7 | - | TRBV7-2 | CASSITGTVSYEQYF | TGTGCCAGCAGCATAACCGGGACGGTTTCCTACGAGCAGTACTTC
- | TRBJ2-7 | TRBD2 | TRBV19 | CASRRLAGAYEQYF | TGTGCCAGTAGGAGACTAGCGGGAGCCTACGAGCAGTACTTC
- | TRBJ2-1 | - | TRBV2 | CASSEFSGSEQFF | TGTGCCAGCAGTGAATTTTCTGGGAGTGAGCAGTTCTTC
- | TRBJ1-5 | - | TRBV19 | CASTIAGREFQPQHF | TGTGCCAGTACTATAGCGGGGCGGGAATTTCAGCCCCAGCATTTT
- | TRBJ1-6 | - | TRBV28 | CASSPPRGWSPLHF | TGTGCCAGCAGTCCCCCGCGTGGTTGGTCACCCCTCCACTTT
- | TRBJ1-5 | - | TRBV18 | CASSPTPDSNQPQHF | TGTGCCAGCTCACCCACGCCGGATAGCAATCAGCCCCAGCATTTT
- | TRBJ1-5 | - | TRBV28 | CASKRSNQPQHF | TGTGCCAGCAAGCGGAGCAATCAGCCCCAGCATTTT
- | TRBJ2-1 | - | TRBV27 | CASIAIGERGYNEQFF | TGTGCCAGCATAGCGATAGGAGAAAGGGGGTACAATGAGCAGTTCTTC
- | TRBJ2-7 | - | TRBV5-1 | CASSRDTNIDEQYF | TGCGCCAGCAGTCGAGATACAAATATCGACGAGCAGTACTTC
- | TRBJ2-3 | - | TRBV2 | CASRRQGGWSREGRDTQYF | TGTGCCAGCAGGCGACAGGGGGGATGGTCGCGGGAGGGTAGAGATACGCAGTATTTT
- | TRBJ2-1 | TRBD2 | TRBV7-2 | CASSLVGTSRSDEQFF | TGTGCCAGCAGCTTAGTAGGGACTAGTAGGTCGGATGAGCAGTTCTTC
- | TRBJ1-2 | TRBD1 | TRBV28 | CASSSGQGVSGGYTF | TGTGCCAGCAGTTCTGGACAGGGGGTTTCGGGTGGCTACACCTTC
- | TRBJ2-7 | TRBD2 | TRBV14 | CASSQVAGRGYEQYF | TGTGCCAGCAGCCAAGTGGCAGGGAGGGGCTACGAGCAGTACTTC
- | TRBJ2-1 | - | TRBV4-1 | CASSPLEYNEQFF | TGCGCCAGCAGCCCCCTCGAGTACAATGAGCAGTTCTTC
- | TRBJ2-4 | - | TRBV7-8 | CASSPQVWEAKNIQYF | TGTGCCAGCAGCCCCCAGGTTTGGGAAGCCAAAAACATTCAGTACTTC
- | TRBJ2-3 | TRBD2 | TRBV18 | CASSPPTSGSTDTQYF | TGTGCCAGCTCACCACCGACTAGCGGGAGCACAGATACGCAGTATTTT
medium-sized | TRBJ1-1 | TRBD1 | TRBV11-2 | CASGTGHGTEAFF | TGTGCCAGCGGGACAGGGCATGGCACTGAAGCTTTCTTT